This paragraph covers one T cell receptor beta chain sequence. Its specificity is not known. The sample originates from a study of cytomegalovirus exposure and HLA in healthy donors. General study results and limits: According to a subsequent analysis, TCR clusters identified in the first cohort showed a tendency to co-occur across the 110 or so validation repertoires.

Some clones are missing from TCRdb's copy, which holds only in-frame ones; the method was immunoSEQ multiplex PCR. The table includes some 240,000 clones, about 86% detected once. Losses at the gene ends were 5 bases for V and 5 bases for J; bases not matched to a gene: 6. The germline V gene has CDR1 SEHNR and CDR2 FQNEAQ (reference sequence). This CDR3 contains 14 residues. The TCR originated in a woman in her 30s in good health and CMV-seropositive. The chain carries TRBV7-9 and TRBJ1-1; 9 bases map to TRBD1. The sequencing sample was made of PBMCs. The CDR3 DNA reads as TGTGCCAGCAGCCGAATACAGGGGGCAACTGAAGCTTTCTTT. Protein product: CASSRIQGATEAFF.